The present T cell receptor (beta chain) was sequenced within a study of blood T cell repertoires in COVID-19. Whole-study context: Some COVID-19 samples were acute and others convalescent; all came from the United States, Italy and Spain. PBMCs, B-cell-depleted T cells, or T cells provided the cDNA or gDNA that made up the material.

Study processing details: Estimates of nucleated cell counts were drawn from the amplification of reference gene primers. Method: immunoSEQ multiplex PCR; TCRdb's copy keeps in-frame clones and lacks some. V and J calls and clone size are those listed in that table; D and trimming were worked out from the DNA. The data show about 200,000 clones, 80% seen once. The V and J ends lost 2 bases and 8 bases respectively, with 15 bases between them. The V gene's germline CDR1 is MNHEY and CDR2 SVGAGI. The CDR3 is made up of 14 amino acids. The rearrangement joins TRBV6-5 to TRBJ1-1; TRBD1 is a possible D gene (6 bases). What was sequenced was peripheral blood. This clonotype originated in a man aged 60 to 75 with acute or convalescent COVID-19. CDR3 in DNA: TGTGCCAGCAGTTACCTCGGGGGGCTATTCGAAGCTTTCTTT. Translated: CASSYLGGLFEAFF.